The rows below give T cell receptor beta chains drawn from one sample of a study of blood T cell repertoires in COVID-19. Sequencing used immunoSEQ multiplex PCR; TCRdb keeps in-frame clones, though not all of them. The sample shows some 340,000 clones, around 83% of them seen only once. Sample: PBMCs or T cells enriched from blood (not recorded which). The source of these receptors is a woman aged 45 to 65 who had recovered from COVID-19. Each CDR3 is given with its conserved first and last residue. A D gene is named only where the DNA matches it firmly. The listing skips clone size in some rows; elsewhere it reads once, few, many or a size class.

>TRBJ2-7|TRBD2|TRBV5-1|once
CASSLVLAGGYEQYF
TGCGCCAGCAGCTTGGTACTGGCGGGAGGTTACGAGCAGTACTTC
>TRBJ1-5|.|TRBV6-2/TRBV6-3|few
CASSTVPGPQHF
TGTGCCAGCAGTACGGTGCCGGGGCCCCAGCATTTT
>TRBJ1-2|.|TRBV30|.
CAWSAGFDYGYTF
TGTGCCTGGAGTGCGGGGTTTGACTATGGCTACACCTTC
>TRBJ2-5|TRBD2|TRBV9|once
CASSVGTSGSLETQYF
TGTGCCAGCAGCGTAGGGACTAGCGGGAGTCTGGAGACCCAGTACTTC
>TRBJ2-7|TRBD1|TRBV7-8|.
CASSLDVRTGEGLQQYF
TGTGCCAGCAGCTTAGACGTAAGGACAGGGGAAGGTTTACAGCAGTACTTC
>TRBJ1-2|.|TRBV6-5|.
CASSYSAGGYGYTF
TGTGCCAGCAGTTACTCGGCGGGGGGTTATGGCTACACCTTC
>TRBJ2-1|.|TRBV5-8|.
CASSLSSKYNEQFF
TGTGCCAGCAGCTTATCTAGCAAGTACAATGAGCAGTTCTTC
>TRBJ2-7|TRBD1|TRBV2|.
CASSAGGSEQYF
TGTGCCAGCAGTGCAGGGGGCTCCGAGCAGTACTTC
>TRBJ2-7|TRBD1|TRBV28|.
CASSSGGPSWIYEQYF
TGTGCCAGCAGTTCAGGGGGACCCTCCTGGATATACGAGCAGTACTTC
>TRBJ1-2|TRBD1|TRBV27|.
CASSRDSSKGYTF
TGTGCCAGCAGTAGGGACAGCAGTAAGGGCTACACCTTC
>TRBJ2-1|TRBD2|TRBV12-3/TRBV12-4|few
CASVRGGYNEQFF
TGTGCCAGCGTTCGGGGGGGATACAATGAGCAGTTCTTC
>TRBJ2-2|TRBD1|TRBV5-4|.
CASSQQGANGELFF
TGTGCCAGCAGCCAACAGGGGGCTAACGGGGAGCTGTTTTTT
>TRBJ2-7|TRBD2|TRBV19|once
CASSILGTSGRWEQYF
TGTGCCAGTAGTATACTCGGGACTAGCGGGAGATGGGAGCAGTACTTC
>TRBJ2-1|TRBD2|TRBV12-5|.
CASGSKTSGTENEQFF
TGTGCTAGTGGTTCAAAGACTAGCGGGACAGAAAATGAGCAGTTCTTC
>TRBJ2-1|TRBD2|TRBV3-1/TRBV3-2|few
CASSERLRGGVYNEQFF
TGTGCCAGCAGCGAGCGTTTGCGGGGGGGCGTCTACAATGAGCAGTTCTTC
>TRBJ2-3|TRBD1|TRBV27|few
CASSLLKTGGTSTDTQYF
TGTGCCAGCAGTTTACTAAAGACAGGGGGAACTAGCACAGATACGCAGTATTTT
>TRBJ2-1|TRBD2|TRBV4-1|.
CASSLLSGAPNEQFF
TGCGCCAGCAGCCTCCTGAGCGGGGCTCCTAATGAGCAGTTCTTC
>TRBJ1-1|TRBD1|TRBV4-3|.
CASSKTGGGEAFF
TGCGCCAGCAGCAAAACAGGGGGCGGTGAAGCTTTCTTT
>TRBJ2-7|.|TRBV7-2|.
CASSDREAYEQYF
TGTGCCAGCAGCGACAGGGAGGCCTACGAGCAGTACTTC
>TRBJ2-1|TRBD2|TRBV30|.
CAWSQGLAGFDEQFF
TGTGCCTGGAGTCAAGGACTAGCGGGGTTCGATGAGCAGTTCTTC
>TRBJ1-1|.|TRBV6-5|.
CASSDINTEAFF
TGTGCCAGCTCGGACATAAACACTGAAGCTTTCTTT
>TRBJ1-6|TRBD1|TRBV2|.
CASSLSGTGYNSPLHF
TGTGCCAGCAGCCTAAGCGGGACAGGGTATAATTCACCCCTCCACTTT
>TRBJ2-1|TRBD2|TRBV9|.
CASSVGSAGIHNEQFF
TGTGCCAGCAGCGTAGGGTCAGCGGGGATCCACAATGAACAGTTCTTC
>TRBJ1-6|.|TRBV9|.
CASSGQGPANSPLHF
TGTGCCAGCAGCGGACAAGGTCCCGCGAATTCACCCCTCCACTTT
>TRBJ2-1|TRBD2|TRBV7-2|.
CASSLGGISIF
TGTGCCAGCAGCCTGGGGGGGATATCGATCTTC
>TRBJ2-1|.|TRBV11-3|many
CASSVGGNNEQFF
TGTGCCAGCAGCGTTGGGGGGAACAATGAGCAGTTCTTC
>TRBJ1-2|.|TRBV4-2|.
CASSQGSLLGYTF
TGTGCCAGCAGCCAAGGTTCTCTCCTAGGCTACACCTTC
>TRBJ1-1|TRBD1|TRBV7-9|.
CASSATGAEAFF
TGTGCCAGCAGCGCCACAGGGGCTGAAGCTTTCTTT
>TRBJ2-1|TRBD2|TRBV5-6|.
CASSYRTSRNNEQFF
TGTGCCAGCAGCTATCGGACTAGTCGCAACAATGAGCAGTTCTTC